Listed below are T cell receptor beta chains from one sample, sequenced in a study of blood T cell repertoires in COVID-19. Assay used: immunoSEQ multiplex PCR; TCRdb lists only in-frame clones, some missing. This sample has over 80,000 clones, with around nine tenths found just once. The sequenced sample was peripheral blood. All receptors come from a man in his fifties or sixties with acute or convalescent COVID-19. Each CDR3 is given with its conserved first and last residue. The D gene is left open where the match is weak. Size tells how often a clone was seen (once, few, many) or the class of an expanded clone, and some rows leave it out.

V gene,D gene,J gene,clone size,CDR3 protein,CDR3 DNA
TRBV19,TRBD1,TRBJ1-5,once,CASSKGQFAQPQHF,TGTGCCAGTAGTAAGGGACAGTTTGCTCAGCCCCAGCATTTT
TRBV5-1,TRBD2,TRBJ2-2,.,CASSSGLAGQFTGELFF,TGCGCCAGCAGTTCCGGACTAGCGGGACAATTCACCGGGGAGCTGTTTTTT
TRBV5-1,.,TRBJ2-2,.,CASSLGGTGTGELFF,TGCGCCAGCAGCTTGGGCGGGACGGGCACCGGGGAGCTGTTTTTT
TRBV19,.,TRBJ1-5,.,CASRKAQGIGNQPQHF,TGTGCCAGCCGAAAAGCACAGGGTATTGGCAATCAGCCCCAGCATTTT
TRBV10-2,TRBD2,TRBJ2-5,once,CASTAGGLETQYF,TGCGCCAGCACCGCCGGGGGGTTAGAGACCCAGTACTTC
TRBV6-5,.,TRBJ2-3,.,CATRTDSADTQYF,TGTGCCACCCGGACAGATTCCGCAGATACGCAGTATTTT
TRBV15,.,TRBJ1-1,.,CATSGRTQVNTEAFF,TGTGCCACCAGCGGACGGACACAGGTCAACACTGAAGCTTTCTTT
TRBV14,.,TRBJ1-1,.,CASSPGLMNTEAFF,TGTGCCAGCAGCCCAGGGCTCATGAACACTGAAGCTTTCTTT
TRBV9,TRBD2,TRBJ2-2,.,CASSVGWTSGSANTGELFF,TGTGCCAGCAGCGTAGGTTGGACTAGCGGAAGCGCGAACACCGGGGAGCTGTTTTTT
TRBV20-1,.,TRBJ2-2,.,CSARDIGELFF,TGCAGTGCTAGAGACATTGGGGAGCTGTTTTTT
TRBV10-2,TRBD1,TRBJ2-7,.,CASNGQGTYEQYF,TGCGCCAGCAACGGACAGGGGACCTACGAGCAGTACTTC
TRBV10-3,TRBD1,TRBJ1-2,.,CAIKVAGGLTGYGYTF,TGTGCCATCAAGGTCGCAGGGGGCCTTACCGGTTATGGCTACACCTTC
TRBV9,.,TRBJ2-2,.,CASSVVPEPGNTGELFF,TGTGCCAGCAGCGTAGTGCCAGAGCCAGGGAACACCGGGGAGCTGTTTTTT